This T cell receptor beta chain was recovered during a study of T cell changes during pregnancy in multiple sclerosis. Losses at the gene ends were 6 bases for V and 7 bases for J; bases not matched to a gene: 4. The germline CDR1 and CDR2 sequences are SNHLY and FYNNEI. The CDR3 is 14 residues long. Sequencing was performed with immunoSEQ multiplex PCR; in TCRdb, only in-frame clones are kept and a portion is missing. This sample has around 84,000 clones, with 94% found just once. This clone showed up just once. The sequence came from a female donor in good health, enrolled as a control in a pregnancy study. Sequenced material: peripheral blood, taken in the second trimester of pregnancy. V gene TRBV2 combines with J gene TRBJ2-1; 12 bases match TRBD2. The chain's CDR3 is CASSPTSGRNEQFF. The CDR3 region has the DNA TGTGCCAGCAGCCCGACTAGCGGGAGAAATGAGCAGTTCTTC.